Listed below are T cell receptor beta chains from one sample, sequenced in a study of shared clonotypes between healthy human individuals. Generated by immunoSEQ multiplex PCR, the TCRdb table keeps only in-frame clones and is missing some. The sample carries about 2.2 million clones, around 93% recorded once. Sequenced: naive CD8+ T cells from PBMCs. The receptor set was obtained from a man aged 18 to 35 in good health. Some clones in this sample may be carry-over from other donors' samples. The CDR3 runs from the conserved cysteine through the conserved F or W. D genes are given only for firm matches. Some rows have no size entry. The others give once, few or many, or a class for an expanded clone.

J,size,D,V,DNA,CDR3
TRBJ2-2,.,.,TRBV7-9,TGTGCCAGCAGGCCAAATAGCGGCACTCACACCGGGGAGCTGTTTTTT,CASRPNSGTHTGELFF
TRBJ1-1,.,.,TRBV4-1,TGCGCCAGCAGCCAAGATTCCAGGGCTTGGACTGAAGCTTTCTTT,CASSQDSRAWTEAFF
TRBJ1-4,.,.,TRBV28,TGTGCCAGCGACAGTAATGAAAAACTGTTTTTT,CASDSNEKLFF
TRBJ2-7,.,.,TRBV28,TGTGCCAGCAGTTTGCCAAACTACGAGCAGTACTTC,CASSLPNYEQYF
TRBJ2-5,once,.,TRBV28,TGTGCCAGCAGTTCGACAGGCTCCCAAGAGACCCAGTACTTC,CASSSTGSQETQYF
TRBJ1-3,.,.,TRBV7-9,TGTGCCAGCAGCTCCCGCGAGGCCCCAGCGGACGGAAACACCATATATTTT,CASSSREAPADGNTIYF
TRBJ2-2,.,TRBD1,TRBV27,TGTGCCAGCAGCCCGGACAGGGGGTGGTCCGGGGAGCTGTTTTTT,CASSPDRGWSGELFF
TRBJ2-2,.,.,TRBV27,TGTGCCAGCAGTCATCGTAGGGGGGAGGGAAACACCGGGGAGCTGTTTTTT,CASSHRRGEGNTGELFF
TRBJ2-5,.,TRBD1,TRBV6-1,TGTGCCAGCAGTGAGAAACGGACAGGGCTCCAAGAGACCCAGTACTTC,CASSEKRTGLQETQYF
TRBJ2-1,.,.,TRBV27,TGTGCCAGCAGTCGTAGCGTGGGGGATGAGCAGTTCTTC,CASSRSVGDEQFF
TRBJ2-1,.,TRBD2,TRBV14,TGTGCCAGCAGCCCGGGGGCAGCGGGAGGGTACAATGAGCAGTTCTTC,CASSPGAAGGYNEQFF
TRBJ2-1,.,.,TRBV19,TGTGCCAGTAGTATGGGCGCGGGCCCCTCCTACAATGAGCAGTTCTTC,CASSMGAGPSYNEQFF
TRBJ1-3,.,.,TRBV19,TGTGCCAGTAGTCTCGGGACCTCTGGAAACACCATATATTTT,CASSLGTSGNTIYF
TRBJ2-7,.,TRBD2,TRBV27,TGTGCCAGCAGTCGCGGGACTAGCGGGACTAACGAGCAGTACTTC,CASSRGTSGTNEQYF
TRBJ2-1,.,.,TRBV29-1,TGCAGCGGGGGAGGGGGGACCTCCTACAATGAGCAGTTCTTC,CSGGGGTSYNEQFF
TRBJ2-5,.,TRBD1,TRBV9,TGTGCCAGCAGCGTAGAGGACAGGGCAGAGACCCAGTACTTC,CASSVEDRAETQYF
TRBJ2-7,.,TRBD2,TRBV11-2,TGTGCCAGCAGCTTCGGCGGGGGCTCCTACGAGCAGTACTTC,CASSFGGGSYEQYF
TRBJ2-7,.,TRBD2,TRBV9,TGTGCCAGCAGCGACAGCGGGGGGACATCCTACGAGCAGTACTTC,CASSDSGGTSYEQYF
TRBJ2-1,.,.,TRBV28,TGTGCCAGCAGTTTAAGGAGCTCCTACAATGAGCAGTTCTTC,CASSLRSSYNEQFF
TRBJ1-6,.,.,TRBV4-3,TGCGCCAGCAGCCAAGATCTGGGGGGCTCCTATAATTCACCCCTCCACTTT,CASSQDLGGSYNSPLHF
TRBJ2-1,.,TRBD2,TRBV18,TGTGCCAGCTCACCAGGTAGCGGGATCGTCTACAATGAGCAGTTCTTC,CASSPGSGIVYNEQFF
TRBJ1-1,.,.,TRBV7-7,TGTGCCAGCAGCCCCCTGGGCTTGAACATTGAAGCTTTCTTT,CASSPLGLNIEAFF
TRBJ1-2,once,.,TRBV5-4,TGTGCCAGCAGCTTGCTGCAGAACAGCTATGGCTACACCTTC,CASSLLQNSYGYTF
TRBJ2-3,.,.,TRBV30,TGTGCCTGGAGTGGCTGGCGGGACAGACCTCCTAGCACAGATACGCAGTATTTT,CAWSGWRDRPPSTDTQYF
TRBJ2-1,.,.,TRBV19,TGTGCCAGTAGTATAGGCGCTAGTGTTTGGTCCTACAATGAGCAGTTCTTC,CASSIGASVWSYNEQFF
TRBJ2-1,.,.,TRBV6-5,TGTGCCAGCAGCCTACTAGGAATGTACAATGAGCAGTTCTTC,CASSLLGMYNEQFF
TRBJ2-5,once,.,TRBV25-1,TGTGCCAGCAGTGAATGGACAGGGAGGGGACAAGAGACCCAGTACTTC,CASSEWTGRGQETQYF
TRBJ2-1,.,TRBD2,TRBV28,TGTGCCAGCAGTCCACTGACTAGCGGGAGTGGAGATGAGCAGTTCTTC,CASSPLTSGSGDEQFF
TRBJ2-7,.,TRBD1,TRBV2,TGTGCCAGCAGGCCCTTAGGGACAGGGGACTACGAGCAGTACTTC,CASRPLGTGDYEQYF
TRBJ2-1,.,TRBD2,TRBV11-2,TGTGCCAGCAGCCGTCGGGGACTAGCGGGGGATAGCTCCTACAATGAGCAGTTCTTC,CASSRRGLAGDSSYNEQFF
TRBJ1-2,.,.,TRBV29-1,TGCAGCGTTGTCTCGGGGTATCTTGGCTACACCTTC,CSVVSGYLGYTF
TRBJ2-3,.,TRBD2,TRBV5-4,TGTGCCAGTTCTCAGCGGGAGACCATCACAGATACGCAGTATTTT,CASSQRETITDTQYF
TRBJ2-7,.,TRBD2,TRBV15,TGTGCCACCGGGGCGGGAGGAACTACCTACGAGCAGTACTTC,CATGAGGTTYEQYF
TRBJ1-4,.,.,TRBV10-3,TGTGCCATCAGTGGAGGGGGTGGAAATGAAAAACTGTTTTTT,CAISGGGGNEKLFF
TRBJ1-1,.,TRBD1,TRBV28,TGTGCCAGCATCAGTTTTGACAGGGTAACTGAAGCTTTCTTT,CASISFDRVTEAFF
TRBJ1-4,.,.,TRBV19,TGTGCCAGTAGTATCAGGACAGCCTTTAATGAAAAACTGTTTTTT,CASSIRTAFNEKLFF
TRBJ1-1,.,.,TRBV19,TGTGCCAGTAGCACCCAGGGGAACACTGAAGCTTTCTTT,CASSTQGNTEAFF
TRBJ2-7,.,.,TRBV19,TGTGCCAGTAGTATCAGGGCCGCGGTCTACGAGCAGTACTTC,CASSIRAAVYEQYF
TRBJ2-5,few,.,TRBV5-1,TGCGCCAGCAGCTTGGGTCCGGGGCTAGAGGAGACCCAGTACTTC,CASSLGPGLEETQYF
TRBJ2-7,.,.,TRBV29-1,TGCAGCGTCCTACAGTCCACTAGCTACGAGCAGTACTTC,CSVLQSTSYEQYF
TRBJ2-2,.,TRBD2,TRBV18,TGTGCCAGCACCCTTGTTCGTGCGGGAGGGAACACCGGGGAGCTGTTTTTT,CASTLVRAGGNTGELFF
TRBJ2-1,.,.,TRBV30,TGTGCCTGGGAAGTAGGGCTAGCGATTACAGTAAATGAGCAGTTCTTC,CAWEVGLAITVNEQFF
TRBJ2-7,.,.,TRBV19,TGTGCCAGTAGTCCACAGGCTAGCTCCTACGAGCAGTACTTC,CASSPQASSYEQYF
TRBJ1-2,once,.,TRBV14,TGTGCCAGCAGCCAAGCCCTGAATTATGGCTACACCTTC,CASSQALNYGYTF
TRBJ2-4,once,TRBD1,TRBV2,TGTGCCAGCAGAGACTCCACAGGGGAACCCAAAAACATTCAGTACTTC,CASRDSTGEPKNIQYF
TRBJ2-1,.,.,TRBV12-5,TGTGCTAGTGGTTTGTCAGCCCGCAATGAGCAGTTCTTC,CASGLSARNEQFF
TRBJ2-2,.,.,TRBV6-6,TGTGCCAGCAGTTATCTAGGACCGGCGAACACCGGGGAGCTGTTTTTT,CASSYLGPANTGELFF
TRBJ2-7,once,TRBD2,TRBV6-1,TGTGCCAGCAGTGTTATCCGAGAACGAACTAGCGGCGATACCTACGAGCAGTACTTC,CASSVIRERTSGDTYEQYF
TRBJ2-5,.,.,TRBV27,TGTGCCAGCAGTGCGGACCCAGGCGGGACCCAGTACTTC,CASSADPGGTQYF
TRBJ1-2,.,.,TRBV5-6,TGTGCCAGCACCCAACTTGGGTATCAGGAAGCAAACTATGGCTACACCTTC,CASTQLGYQEANYGYTF
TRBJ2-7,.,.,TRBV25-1,TGTGCCAGCAGTGAACTAGGGGAGCTCCGCGAGCAGTACTTC,CASSELGELREQYF
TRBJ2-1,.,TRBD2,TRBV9,TGTGCCAGCAGCGTGCGGGAGGGGTTGCAGTTCTTC,CASSVREGLQFF